The subject of this entry is one T cell receptor (beta chain). The target antigen is unknown. Library construction for TCR beta used iRepertoire HTBI primers and Arm-PCR of CDR3 regions. In TCRdb, the multiplex PCR reads were re-called with MiXCR into one record per CDR3 protein. The sample holds 400,000 to 650,000 distinct CDR3 sequences, 15% to 20% seen once. The record originates from a study of regulatory T cells in long-lasting Graves disease. Documented time point: newly diagnosed GD, antithyroid drugs for less than 3 months. From RNA extracted from PBMCs, the TCR library was made. The CDR3 length is 14 residues. With 2 bases removed from V and 0 bases from J, the gap between germline ends came to 9 bases. CDR1 and CDR2 (germline): DFQATT, SNEGSKA (reference sequence). Regarding the study as a whole: Favored usage of TRBV28, TRBJ1-2 and TRBJ2-5 was recorded in persistent disease. Whereas new patients shared 870 or so public clonotypes, persistent patients shared more, at approximately 2,500.

The data were also submitted as part of a second study, on T cells in Graves' hyperthyroidism and ophthalmopathy. From that second work: Diagnosis of hyperthyroidism was new in patients aged 18 to 65, and its duration was under 2 months. Clonotypes that were expanded in thyroid above 0.001 mostly appeared in blood too.

The chain combines TRBV20-1 with TRBJ2-3; D possibly matches TRBD1 or TRBD2 (6 bases each). Sample: peripheral blood mononuclear cells (PBMCs), taken at new diagnosis, from a patient treated with antithyroid drugs. The source of this sequence is a woman aged 35-65 years with Graves disease. In DNA, the CDR3 is TGCAGTGCTAGACGGGGGCCTAGCACAGATACGCAGTATTTT. Its protein is CSARRGPSTDTQYF.